Listed below are T cell receptor beta chains from one sample, sequenced in a study of molecular identifiers for immune sequencing clone quantification. Via MiXCR, TCRdb re-called the PCR reads, giving one row per CDR3 protein. The sample has 460,000 or so distinct CDR3 sequences, under 30% seen once. The source material was naive CD8+ T cells from blood, with Jurkat cell RNA spiked in. These receptors were taken from a human donor in good health. Some libraries in this study had Jurkat cell RNA spiked in. Each CDR3 is given without its conserved first and last residue. The order of the fields is V gene, D gene, CDR3 length, J gene, CDR3 protein. D genes are given only for firm matches.

V gene: TRBV5-5; D gene: TRBD1; CDR3 length: 14; J gene: TRBJ1-2; CDR3 protein: ASSSGSETGDYGYT
V gene: TRBV27; D gene: NA; CDR3 length: 12; J gene: TRBJ2-7; CDR3 protein: ASSFGRASYEQY
V gene: TRBV7-2; D gene: NA; CDR3 length: 10; J gene: TRBJ2-5; CDR3 protein: ASSMERKAQY
V gene: TRBV6-5; D gene: TRBD1; CDR3 length: 13; J gene: TRBJ1-1; CDR3 protein: ASSYQDRGQGEAF
V gene: TRBV9; D gene: NA; CDR3 length: 13; J gene: TRBJ1-1; CDR3 protein: ASSPTGSPNTEAF
V gene: TRBV12-3/TRBV12-4; D gene: NA; CDR3 length: 12; J gene: TRBJ1-2; CDR3 protein: ASSPGRTRYGYT
V gene: TRBV21-1; D gene: NA; CDR3 length: 14; J gene: TRBJ2-7; CDR3 protein: ASSMGTSGTSYEQY
V gene: TRBV6-2/TRBV6-3; D gene: NA; CDR3 length: 15; J gene: TRBJ2-3; CDR3 protein: ASSYMRGGSRTDTQY
V gene: TRBV5-1; D gene: NA; CDR3 length: 15; J gene: TRBJ1-6; CDR3 protein: ASSLRTVSSYNSPLH
V gene: TRBV4-3; D gene: NA; CDR3 length: 10; J gene: TRBJ2-3; CDR3 protein: ASSPSFGTQY
V gene: TRBV7-9; D gene: NA; CDR3 length: 11; J gene: TRBJ2-1; CDR3 protein: ASSLQERPEQF
V gene: TRBV4-3; D gene: NA; CDR3 length: 13; J gene: TRBJ2-7; CDR3 protein: ASSQGQESSYEQY
V gene: TRBV7-2; D gene: NA; CDR3 length: 11; J gene: TRBJ2-5; CDR3 protein: ASTRTVGETQY
V gene: TRBV20-1; D gene: TRBD2; CDR3 length: 13; J gene: TRBJ2-5; CDR3 protein: SATRTSDWEETQY